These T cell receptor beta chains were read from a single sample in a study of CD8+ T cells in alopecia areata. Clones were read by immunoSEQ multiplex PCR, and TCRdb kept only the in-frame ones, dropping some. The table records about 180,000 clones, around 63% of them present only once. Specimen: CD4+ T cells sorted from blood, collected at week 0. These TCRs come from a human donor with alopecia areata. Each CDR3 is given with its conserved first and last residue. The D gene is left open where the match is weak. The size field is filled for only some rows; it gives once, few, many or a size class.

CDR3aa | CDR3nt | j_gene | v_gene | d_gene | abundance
CSARDAHEQYF | TGCAGTGCTAGAGATGCCCACGAGCAGTACTTC | TRBJ2-7 | TRBV20-1 | . | .
CASSLESSNQPQHF | TGTGCCAGCAGCTTAGAATCCAGCAATCAGCCCCAGCATTTT | TRBJ1-5 | TRBV7-2 | . | .
CAWSVGGWTEAFF | TGTGCCTGGAGTGTAGGGGGGTGGACTGAAGCTTTCTTT | TRBJ1-1 | TRBV30 | . | .
CASRSWTPSTDTQYF | TGTGCCAGCAGGTCTTGGACACCTAGCACAGATACGCAGTATTTT | TRBJ2-3 | TRBV25-1 | . | few
CASSKTGFTEAFF | TGTGCCAGCAGCAAGACAGGGTTCACTGAAGCTTTCTTT | TRBJ1-1 | TRBV9 | TRBD1 | .
CAWSWDAKNYGYTF | TGTGCCTGGAGTTGGGACGCCAAGAACTATGGCTACACCTTC | TRBJ1-2 | TRBV30 | . | .
CASSEFPHAWDF | TGTGCCAGCAGTGAATTTCCCCACGCCTGGGACTTC | TRBJ2-4 | TRBV2 | . | few
CASSYGDKSSYEQYF | TGCGCCAGCAGCTACGGGGACAAGAGCTCCTACGAGCAGTACTTC | TRBJ2-7 | TRBV5-1 | . | once
CASSFSGGGNEQFF | TGCGCCAGCAGCTTCTCCGGGGGTGGGAATGAGCAGTTCTTC | TRBJ2-1 | TRBV5-1 | . | few
CASSFYQGTEAFF | TGTGCCAGTAGTTTCTACCAGGGGACTGAAGCTTTCTTT | TRBJ1-1 | TRBV19 | . | .
CAWSVRRQETQYF | TGTGCCTGGAGTGTACGTAGGCAAGAGACCCAGTACTTC | TRBJ2-5 | TRBV30 | . | .
CASSLTPPEGETQYF | TGTGCCAGCAGCTTAACCCCCCCCGAGGGGGAGACCCAGTACTTC | TRBJ2-5 | TRBV7-6 | . | .
CATSEGPSNEKLFF | TGTGCCACCAGTGAGGGGCCTAGTAATGAAAAACTGTTTTTT | TRBJ1-4 | TRBV15 | . | .
CASSLDGRTLVEQYF | TGTGCCAGCAGCTTAGATGGCCGGACCTTGGTCGAGCAGTACTTC | TRBJ2-7 | TRBV11-2 | . | once
CASSVGDRGYNEQFF | TGTGCCAGCAGCGTAGGGGACAGGGGTTACAATGAGCAGTTCTTC | TRBJ2-1 | TRBV9 | TRBD1 | .
CSAGLATDTQYF | TGCAGCGCCGGACTAGCCACAGATACGCAGTATTTT | TRBJ2-3 | TRBV29-1 | TRBD2 | .
CSVEGPTGSTEAFF | TGCAGCGTTGAGGGACCCACCGGGAGCACTGAAGCTTTCTTT | TRBJ1-1 | TRBV29-1 | . | .
CAAGAPNQPQHF | TGTGCCGCCGGGGCGCCTAATCAGCCCCAGCATTTT | TRBJ1-5 | TRBV6-1 | . | .
CASSIPLSGAEQFF | TGTGCCAGTAGTATCCCTCTCAGCGGAGCTGAGCAGTTCTTC | TRBJ2-1 | TRBV19 | . | few
CASIGRDREYDNSPLHF | TGTGCCAGCATAGGCCGGGACAGGGAATACGATAATTCACCCCTCCACTTT | TRBJ1-6 | TRBV25-1 | TRBD1 | .
CAWSGGTGHGYTF | TGTGCCTGGAGTGGAGGGACAGGGCATGGCTACACCTTC | TRBJ1-2 | TRBV30 | TRBD1 | .
CASSLSLLDRGIYGYTF | TGTGCCAGCAGTTTATCTTTGCTGGACAGGGGGATCTATGGCTACACCTTC | TRBJ1-2 | TRBV27 | TRBD1 | .
CAISESGGQPQHF | TGTGCCATCAGTGAGTCAGGGGGTCAGCCCCAGCATTTT | TRBJ1-5 | TRBV10-3 | . | few
CSVGAGRDQPQHF | TGCAGCGTTGGGGCAGGGAGGGATCAGCCCCAGCATTTT | TRBJ1-5 | TRBV29-1 | . | .
CSVRLGQMNTEAFF | TGCAGCGTCCGGCTGGGGCAGATGAACACTGAAGCTTTCTTT | TRBJ1-1 | TRBV29-1 | . | few
CSVERGLTSLLFF | TGCAGCGTTGAGCGGGGCTTGACCTCCTTGCTGTTCTTC | TRBJ2-1 | TRBV29-1 | . | .
CAWTAGFSSYNSPLHF | TGTGCCTGGACAGCAGGGTTTTCGTCCTATAATTCACCCCTCCACTTT | TRBJ1-6 | TRBV30 | . | .
CASSQGTGLNTGELFF | TGTGCCAGCAGCCAAGGGACAGGGTTGAACACCGGGGAGCTGTTTTTT | TRBJ2-2 | TRBV14 | TRBD1 | .
CATSRRQGFGTDTQYF | TGTGCCACCAGCAGACGACAGGGTTTCGGCACAGATACGCAGTATTTT | TRBJ2-3 | TRBV15 | TRBD1 | .
CASSSVRSPIQYF | TGCGCCAGCAGCTCAGTCAGGAGTCCCATTCAGTACTTC | TRBJ2-4 | TRBV5-1 | . | .
CSVSRGEETQYF | TGCAGCGTTTCGCGGGGGGAAGAGACCCAGTACTTC | TRBJ2-5 | TRBV29-1 | TRBD2 | .
CAISDLASSYNEQFF | TGTGCCATCAGTGATCTAGCTAGCTCCTACAATGAGCAGTTCTTC | TRBJ2-1 | TRBV10-3 | . | .
CAWSAGTGGTKNIQYF | TGTGCCTGGAGTGCCGGGACAGGGGGGACCAAAAACATTCAGTACTTC | TRBJ2-4 | TRBV30 | TRBD1 | .
CASSERTSPLHF | TGTGCCAGCAGTGAAAGAACCTCACCCCTCCACTTT | TRBJ1-6 | TRBV6-1 | . | .
CASSDQNSPLHF | TGTGCCAGCAGCGATCAAAATTCACCCCTCCACTTT | TRBJ1-6 | TRBV2 | . | .
CASSSTTVQAGGTDTQYF | TGTGCCAGCAGCTCAACAACCGTCCAGGCAGGGGGCACAGATACGCAGTATTTT | TRBJ2-3 | TRBV7-6 | . | few
CSVPRDRGRTGELFF | TGCAGCGTTCCCCGGGACAGGGGAAGGACCGGGGAGCTGTTTTTT | TRBJ2-2 | TRBV29-1 | TRBD1 | few